This section outlines one T cell receptor (beta chain) sequence together with its context. Its antigen is not identified. 13 Jbeta primers and 60 Vbeta primers were used for the PCR. Here immunoSEQ multiplex PCR was the method, and the copy in TCRdb shows in-frame clones only, minus some. The sample lists about 120,000 clones; over 75% were seen once. This sample is drawn from a study of cytomegalovirus exposure and HLA in healthy donors. Study-level results: Immune exposure was documented only through CMV serostatus. TCR beta V- and J-gene trimming, according to a later analysis, was linked to a missense DCLRE1C variant. In vitro checks showed that a few CMV-associated chains really do target CMV antigens. A later analysis linked 15,000 to 20,000 TCR beta sequences to HLA alleles at 0.05 false discovery rate.

This clonotype originated in a man aged 30 to 39 in good health and CMV-seronegative. Sequencing input: PBMCs.

This chain's CDR3 is CASSIGGGGYTF. CDR3 in DNA: TGTGCCAGTAGTATCGGGGGTGGCGGCTACACCTTC. This chain joins TRBV19 and TRBJ1-2, with a possible D match to TRBD1 (5 bases). Trimming left V 3 bases short and J 8 bases short, with 10 bases between. CDR3 size: 12 residues. Germline CDR1 reads LNHDA; CDR2 reads SQIVND (reference sequence).